This TCR beta chain emerged from a study of T cells after yellow fever vaccination. On the study more broadly: Any fraction with a low cell number was prepared using SMART-Seq v4 Ultra Low Input.

Whole-study findings and limits: Abundant clonotypes from the bulk population could contaminate FACS-sorted repertoires.

Template switching with 5'RACE generated the TCR cDNA and added a universal primer site and UMIs. TCRdb reanalysed the 5' RACE reads using MiXCR and keeps one entry per CDR3 protein. The sample consists of approximately 160,000 distinct CDR3 sequences, around 9.7% of them appearing once. In the case of this clonotype: Its antigen is undetermined.

This CDR3 contains 18 residues. The clonotype was recovered from a young man who received the YFV17D yellow fever vaccine. Sequences were derived from CD8+ T cells sorted from PBMCs, sampled 45 days after the yellow fever booster vaccination. The chain has TRBV21-1 and TRBJ1-5; TRBD1, the table's D call, lacks a check against the DNA. TRBV21-1 is given as a pseudogene. DNA for the CDR3: TGTGCCAGCAGCAAGAAAATGGAGAACAGGGGGCCTGGGCAGCCCCAGCATTTT. Translated, it gives CASSKKMENRGPGQPQHF.